The 27 T cell receptor beta chains listed next were all sequenced from one sample in a study of early T cells in non-severe SARS-CoV-2 infection (dated by TCRdb to 2020 to 2023). Libraries were prepared through 5' RACE. This sample was sequenced with a NextSeq 500. TCRdb reprocessing: public reads trimmed at Q25 with fastp, clones called with MiXCR, in-frame beta chains kept. Every CDR3 protein is listed once, alongside the most common genes and DNA of its rows. Across this sample there are 60,000 to 85,000 distinct CDR3 sequences, with 15% to 17% seen only once. The ten largest account for less than 15% of the sample. The source material was whole blood. The receptors derive from an adult who was a healthcare worker with PCR-confirmed SARS-CoV-2 infection or an uninfected control (not recorded which).

The table lists this clonotype with a few counts. This chain joins TRBV5-1 and TRBJ1-1, with a tentative D call TRBD1 (6 bases). CDR3 length equals 15 residues. Trimming removed 0 bases at V and 4 bases at J, with 13 bases between. Germline loops: CDR1 SGHRS, CDR2 YFSETQ. The CDR3 nucleotides are TGCGCCAGCAGCTTGGCCGACGGGGGCTTCACTGAAGCTTTCTTT. Protein: CASSLADGGFTEAFF.

The V call is TRBV29-1, the J call TRBJ1-2; D remains ambiguous. The V end lost 3 bases, the J end lost 4 bases, and 15 bases lay between the germline ends. The CDR3 length is 14 residues. Looked up from germline, CDR1 is SQVTM and CDR2 is ANQGSEA. The CDR3 coding sequence is TGCAGCGTTGAGTCGGAGGGCTACCTCTATGGCTACACCTTC. Translating gives CSVESEGYLYGYTF.

The chain links TRBV6-6 to TRBJ2-6; 7 bases agree with TRBD1. CDR3 length: 16 residues. Germline CDR1 reads MNHNY; CDR2 reads SVGAGI (reference sequence). The ends lost 2 bases at V and 3 bases at J; junction bases unmatched: 4. The DNA for the CDR3 is TGTGCCAGCAGTTACCCAACAGGGGTTGGGGCCAACGTCCTGACTTTC. This sequence encodes CASSYPTGVGANVLTF.

This clonotype was seen repeatedly, ten times or more. This chain joins TRBV4-1 and TRBJ2-2; 12 positions match TRBD2. The CDR3 has 17 residues. Germline V gene sequence: CDR1 MGHRA, CDR2 YSYEKL. V was pared by 3 bases and J by 3 bases, with 5 bases of the junction left unmatched. CDR3 in DNA: TGCGCCAGCAGCCAGGGTCTAGCGGGGGGGTACACCGGGGAGCTGTTTTTT. Translating it yields CASSQGLAGGYTGELFF.

The rearrangement links TRBV28 to TRBJ1-6; no clear D gene. V was cut by 2 bases and J by 9 bases, with 8 bases left in between. The V gene's germline CDR1 is MDHEN and CDR2 SYDVKM. CDR3 length: 13 residues. DNA of the CDR3: TGTGCCAGCAGTTTACAGAGGACTTCACCCCTCCACTTT. This translates into CASSLQRTSPLHF.

This clonotype has just a few counts. The chain couples TRBV4-1 to TRBJ1-5; perhaps TRBD1 as D (5 bases). The CDR3 runs 14 residues. The germline V gene has CDR1 MGHRA and CDR2 YSYEKL. The germline V and J ends were trimmed by 4 bases and 5 bases, with 12 bases remaining between them. The CDR3 coding sequence is TGCGCCAGCAGCCTCGGGGCCGCTGATCAGCCCCAGCATTTT. Amino acids: CASSLGAADQPQHF.

This clonotype was seen many times. This chain joins TRBV19 and TRBJ2-5, with a weak D call TRBD2 (6 bases). Trimming pared 10 bases from V and 1 base from J, leaving 13 bases between. There are 13 residues in the CDR3. CDR1 is LNHDA and CDR2 is SQIVND in the germline V gene (reference sequence). The DNA for the CDR3 is TGTGCCACCGCGGGGAACCTCCAAGAGACCCAGTACTTC. Protein sequence: CATAGNLQETQYF.

This clonotype was seen repeatedly, ten times or more. J is TRBJ1-5 and V is TRBV7-9; D is possibly TRBD1 (6 bases). Germline-derived CDR1 and CDR2 are SEHNR and FQNEAQ (reference sequence). The CDR3 extends over 13 amino acids. Trimming shortened V by 1 base and J by 6 bases, and 7 bases separated the two germline ends. CDR3 loop: CASSLEGGQPQHF. The CDR3 DNA is TGTGCCAGCAGCTTAGAGGGGGGTCAGCCCCAGCATTTT.

This clonotype came up a few times. The gene calls are TRBV7-2 and TRBJ2-7, with TRBD2 matching over 10 bases. Trimming cost V 5 bases and J 0 bases; bases outside gene matches: 7. The CDR3 runs 16 residues. Germline V CDR1 and CDR2: SGHTA, FQGNSA. The CDR3 here is CASSPGLADLSYEQYF. The CDR3, as DNA: TGTGCCAGCAGCCCCGGACTAGCGGACCTCTCCTACGAGCAGTACTTC.

V is TRBV5-1 and J is TRBJ2-3; a weak D match, TRBD1 (7 bases). The CDR3 is 16 residues long. Between the trimmed V and J ends, which lost 4 bases and 0 bases, there was a span of 15 bases. Germline-derived CDR1 and CDR2 are SGHRS and YFSETQ. The chain's CDR3 is CASSGGRGTSTDTQYF. In DNA, the CDR3 is TGCGCCAGCAGCGGGGGCAGGGGGACTAGCACAGATACGCAGTATTTT.

This clonotype was picked up many times. The rearrangement links TRBV6-1 to TRBJ1-1, with D perhaps matching TRBD1 (5 bases). This CDR3 spans 15 amino acids. Germline lookup yields CDR1 MNHNS and CDR2 SASEGT. The V end lost 4 bases, the J end lost 0 bases, and 12 bases lay between the germline ends. This chain's CDR3 is CASSVQLDMNTEAFF. CDR3 sequence (DNA): TGTGCCAGCAGTGTCCAGCTGGACATGAACACTGAAGCTTTCTTT.

This clonotype appeared many times. The rearrangement links TRBV29-1 to TRBJ2-7; D is perhaps TRBD2 (6 bases). V was trimmed by 7 bases and J by 3 bases, leaving 13 bases between them. Germline V gene lookup returns CDR1 SQVTM and CDR2 ANQGSEA. The CDR3 covers 12 residues. Here the CDR3 DNA reads TGCAGCGCGCGGGACTCTTACTACGAGCAGTACTTC. This gives the protein CSARDSYYEQYF.

This clonotype was seen repeatedly, ten times or more. The chain joins TRBV5-1 to TRBJ1-6; no clear D. This CDR3 is built from 15 residues. Looked up from germline, CDR1 is SGHRS and CDR2 is YFSETQ. V gave up 3 bases and J gave up 0 bases, with 7 bases separating them. The CDR3 DNA reads TGCGCCAGCAGCTCTCAGAGCTCCTATAATTCACCCCTCCACTTT. Translation gives CASSSQSSYNSPLHF.

The rearrangement uses TRBV6-5 and TRBJ1-1; no clear D. This CDR3 has 16 amino acids. Germline CDR1 MNHEY, CDR2 SVGAGI. V was pared by 5 bases and J by 1 base, with 17 bases between. The CDR3 region has the DNA TGTGCCAGCAGTACCCTAAGACGCGGAGGGAACACTGAAGCTTTCTTT. Protein: CASSTLRRGGNTEAFF.

At least ten counts were recorded for this clonotype. The V call is TRBV2, the J call TRBJ1-4; no clear D gene. CDR1 SNHLY and CDR2 FYNNEI come from the germline V gene. This CDR3 contains 16 residues. The germline V and J ends were trimmed by 6 bases and 2 bases, with 16 bases remaining between them. Here the CDR3 DNA reads TGTGCCAGCAGGGCCCTCGGGCTGGAGACTAATGAAAAACTGTTTTTT. Amino acids: CASRALGLETNEKLFF. The variable domain in full, completed from reference TRBV2 and TRBJ1-4, reads EPEVTQTPSHQVTQMGQEVILRCVPISNHLYFYWYRQILGQKVEFLVSFYNNEISEKSEIFDDQFSVERPDGSNFTLKIRSTKLEDSAMYFCASRALGLETNEKLFFGSGTQLSVL.

This chain uses TRBV6-1 with TRBJ1-2, with D possibly matching TRBD1 (5 bases). CDR1 is MNHNS and CDR2 is SASEGT in the germline V gene. V lost 0 bases, J lost 5 bases, and 16 bases lay in between. The CDR3 is made up of 16 amino acids. The CDR3 protein is CASSEAGTATTYGYTF. CDR3 in DNA: TGTGCCAGCAGTGAAGCAGGGACGGCAACCACATATGGCTACACCTTC.

The rearrangement links TRBV6-5 to TRBJ2-7; no clear D gene. V was clipped by 6 bases and J by 4 bases, with 19 bases between them. Per the germline V gene, CDR1 is MNHEY and CDR2 is SVGAGI. The length of the CDR3 is 15 residues. The CDR3, as DNA: TGTGCCAGCAGCCCCCCCCGGATACGTCAGTACGAGCAGTACTTC. Encoded protein: CASSPPRIRQYEQYF.

This clonotype was seen a handful of times. The chain couples TRBV27 to TRBJ2-5; no firm D call. The germline V gene has CDR1 MNHEY and CDR2 SMNVEV (reference sequence). This CDR3 is 14 amino acids long. V lost 3 bases and J lost 1, with 9 bases in between. DNA for the CDR3: TGTGCCAGCAGTTTTCGGGCTCCCCAAGAGACCCAGTACTTC. Amino acids: CASSFRAPQETQYF.

This clonotype occurred a few times. V gene TRBV4-2 combines with J gene TRBJ1-1; tentative D call: TRBD1 (6 bases). CDR1 LGHNA and CDR2 YNFKEQ come from the germline V gene. This CDR3 contains 14 residues. Trimming removed 0 bases at V and 8 bases at J, with 13 bases between. In DNA form, the CDR3 reads TGTGCCAGCAGCCAAGAATCAAGACAGGAGGAAGCTTTCTTT. Protein product: CASSQESRQEEAFF.

This clonotype has a count of ten or more. The chain carries TRBV6-6 and TRBJ2-5, with D tentatively TRBD2 (7 bases). Trimming pared 4 bases from V and 7 bases from J, leaving 22 bases between. CDR3 size: 16 residues. Germline loops: CDR1 MNHNY, CDR2 SVGAGI (reference sequence). The CDR3 nucleotides read TGTGCCAGCAGTTTCCCGACGGGGGGCAGTAAAGGGACCCAGTACTTC. This translates into CASSFPTGGSKGTQYF.

The sample holds many counts of this clonotype. The rearrangement uses TRBV20-1 and TRBJ1-1; D is undetermined. The CDR3 contains 16 residues. The germline V gene has CDR1 DFQATT and CDR2 SNEGSKA (reference sequence). V was pared by 3 bases and J by 1 base, with 18 bases between. CDR3 loop: CSASISHGRRNTEAFF. The CDR3 DNA follows: TGCAGTGCTAGTATTTCACACGGGCGGAGGAACACTGAAGCTTTCTTT.

This clonotype was counted a few times. The chain has TRBV18 and TRBJ1-2, with a possible D match to TRBD1 (5 bases). Per germline, CDR1 KGHSH and CDR2 LQKENI. CDR3 length: 17 residues. V dropped 2 bases and J dropped 0 bases, with 16 bases sitting between them. The CDR3 loop reads CASSPTLQGRANYGYTF. The CDR3 DNA is TGTGCCAGCTCACCAACATTGCAGGGTCGAGCTAACTATGGCTACACCTTC.

In this sample, this clonotype turned up a few times. The V call is TRBV5-1, the J call TRBJ2-4; D is possibly TRBD1 (6 bases). This CDR3 comprises 15 residues. V lost 4 bases to trimming and J lost 0 bases, with 11 bases between them. Germline V lookup: CDR1 SGHRS, CDR2 YFSETQ. The CDR3 sequence: CASSREGGAKNIQYF. DNA of the CDR3: TGCGCCAGCAGCCGCGAAGGGGGAGCCAAAAACATTCAGTACTTC.

The chain combines TRBV7-2 with TRBJ2-5; 9 bases fit TRBD1. Germline V gene sequence: CDR1 SGHTA, CDR2 FQGNSA. V trimming: 5 bases; J trimming: 5 bases; junction bases outside the gene matches: 6. CDR3 length equals 14 residues. The CDR3 DNA sequence: TGTGCCAGCAGCCACGGACAGGGGTTGGAGACCCAGTACTTC. Translation: CASSHGQGLETQYF.

The chain carries TRBV9 and TRBJ1-2, with D unclear. Germline CDR1 is SGDLS and CDR2 is YYNGEE. The length of the CDR3 is 17 residues. The ends were cut back, 4 bases at V and 1 base at J, with 20 bases in the middle. The CDR3 nucleotides read TGTGCCAGCAGCCAGTGGGAAACCCCTTATGATAACTATGGCTACACCTTC. Amino acids: CASSQWETPYDNYGYTF.

The table lists this clonotype with a few counts. V usage is TRBV7-2 and J usage is TRBJ2-1; 14 bases match TRBD2. The CDR3 contains 15 residues. The V segment lost 4 bases and the J segment 9 bases; nucleotides outside the gene matches: 5. The germline V gene encodes CDR1 SGHTA and CDR2 FQGNSA. CDR3 sequence: CASSSGLAGVLEQFF. The CDR3 coding sequence is TGTGCCAGCAGCTCGGGACTAGCGGGAGTCCTTGAGCAGTTCTTC.

This chain joins TRBV7-9 and TRBJ2-1; 10 bases map to TRBD2. The junction had 1 base not matched to a gene; V was cut back by 2 bases and J by 3 bases. The germline V gene has CDR1 SEHNR and CDR2 FQNEAQ (reference sequence). The CDR3 has 15 amino acids. CDR3 in DNA: TGTGCCAGCAGCTTATCTAGCGGGAGCTACAATGAGCAGTTCTTC. This encodes CASSLSSGSYNEQFF.